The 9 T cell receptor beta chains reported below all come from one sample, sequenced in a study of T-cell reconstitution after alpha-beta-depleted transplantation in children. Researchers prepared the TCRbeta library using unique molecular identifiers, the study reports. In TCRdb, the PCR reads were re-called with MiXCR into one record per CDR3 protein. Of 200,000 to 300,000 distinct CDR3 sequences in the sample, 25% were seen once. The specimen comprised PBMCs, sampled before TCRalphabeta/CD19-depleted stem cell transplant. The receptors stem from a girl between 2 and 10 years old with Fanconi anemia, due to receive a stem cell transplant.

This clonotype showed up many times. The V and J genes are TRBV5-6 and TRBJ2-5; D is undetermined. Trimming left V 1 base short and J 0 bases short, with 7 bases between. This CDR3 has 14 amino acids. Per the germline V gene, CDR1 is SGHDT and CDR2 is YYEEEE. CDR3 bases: TGTGCCAGCAGCTTGACAGAGTACCAAGAGACCCAGTACTTC. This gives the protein CASSLTEYQETQYF.

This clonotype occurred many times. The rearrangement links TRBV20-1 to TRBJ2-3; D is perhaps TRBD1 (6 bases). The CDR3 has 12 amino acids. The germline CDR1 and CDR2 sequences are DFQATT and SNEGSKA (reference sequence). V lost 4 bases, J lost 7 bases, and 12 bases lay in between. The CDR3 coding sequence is TGCAGTGCTACCTCGACAGGATATACGCAGTATTTT. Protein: CSATSTGYTQYF.

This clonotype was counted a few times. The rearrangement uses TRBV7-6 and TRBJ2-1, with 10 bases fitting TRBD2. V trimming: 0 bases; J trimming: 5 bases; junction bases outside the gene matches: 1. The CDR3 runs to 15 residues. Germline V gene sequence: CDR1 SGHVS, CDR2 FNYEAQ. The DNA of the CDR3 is TGTGCCAGCAGCTTAGCCAGCGGGAGGGACAATGAGCAGTTCTTC. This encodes CASSLASGRDNEQFF. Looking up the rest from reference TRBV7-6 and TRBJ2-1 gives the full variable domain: GAGVSQSPRYKVTKRGQDVALRCDPISGHVSLYWYRQALGQGPEFLTYFNYEAQQDKSGLPNDRFSAERPEGSISTLTIQRTEQRDSAMYRCASSLASGRDNEQFFGPGTRLTVL.

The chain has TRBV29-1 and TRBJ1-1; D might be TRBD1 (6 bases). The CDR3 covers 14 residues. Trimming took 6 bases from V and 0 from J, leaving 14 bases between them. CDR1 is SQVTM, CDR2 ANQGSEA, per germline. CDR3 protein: CSVPGQSMNTEAFF. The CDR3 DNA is TGCAGCGTCCCCGGACAGAGCATGAACACTGAAGCTTTCTTT.

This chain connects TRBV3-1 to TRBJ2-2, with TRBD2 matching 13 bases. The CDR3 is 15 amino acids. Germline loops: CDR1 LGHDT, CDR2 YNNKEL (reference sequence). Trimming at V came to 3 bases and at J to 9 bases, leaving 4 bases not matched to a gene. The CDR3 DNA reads TGTGCCAGCAGCCACAGGACTAGCGGGAGAAGGGAGCTGTTTTTT. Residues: CASSHRTSGRRELFF.

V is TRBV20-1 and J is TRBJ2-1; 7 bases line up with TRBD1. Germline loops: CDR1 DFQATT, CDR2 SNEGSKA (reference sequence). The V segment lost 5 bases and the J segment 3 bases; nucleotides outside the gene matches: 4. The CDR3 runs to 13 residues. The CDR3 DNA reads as TGCAGTGCTTGGGACAGCTACTACAATGAGCAGTTCTTC. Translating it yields CSAWDSYYNEQFF.

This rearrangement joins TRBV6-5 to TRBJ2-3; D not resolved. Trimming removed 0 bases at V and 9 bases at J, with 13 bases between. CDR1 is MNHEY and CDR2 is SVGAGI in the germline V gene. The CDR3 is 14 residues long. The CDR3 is CASSYSFRPGTQYF. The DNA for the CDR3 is TGTGCCAGCAGTTACTCGTTTCGGCCAGGCACGCAGTATTTT.

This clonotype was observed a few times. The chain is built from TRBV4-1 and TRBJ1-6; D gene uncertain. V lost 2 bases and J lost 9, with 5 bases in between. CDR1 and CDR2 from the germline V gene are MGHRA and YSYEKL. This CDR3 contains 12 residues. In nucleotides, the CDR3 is TGCGCCAGCAGCCAATCATCTTCACCCCTCCACTTT. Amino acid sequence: CASSQSSSPLHF.

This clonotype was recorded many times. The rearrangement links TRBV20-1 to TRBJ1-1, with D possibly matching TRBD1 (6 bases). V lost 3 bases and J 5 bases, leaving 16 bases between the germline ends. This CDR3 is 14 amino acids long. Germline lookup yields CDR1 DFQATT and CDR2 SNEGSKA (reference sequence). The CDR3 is CSASRSRGGTEAFF. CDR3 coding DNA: TGCAGTGCTAGTAGGTCCAGGGGTGGGACTGAAGCTTTCTTT.